A selection of T cell receptor beta chains follows, all from one sample in a study of neurological immune-mediated disorders. TCRdb reprocessed the 5' RACE reads via MiXCR and lists one record per CDR3 protein. Counted here are 100,000 to 150,000 distinct CDR3 sequences, roughly 3.1% occurring once; the ten biggest clones make up about 1.2%. Sequencing was performed on PBMCs. The source is a woman in her 30s with multiple sclerosis. Each CDR3 is given with its conserved first and last residue. The D gene is left open where the match is weak. Size is omitted from some rows. Given values are once, few, many or a class for expanded clones.

TRBD1 | 16 | TRBJ1-6 | many | TRBV5-1 | CASSLEFRTGNSPLHF | TGCGCCAGCAGCTTGGAATTCCGGACAGGAAATTCACCCCTCCACTTT
NA | 11 | TRBJ1-1 | many | TRBV11-2 | CASSHYTEAFF | TGTGCCAGCAGCCATTACACTGAAGCTTTCTTT
NA | 13 | TRBJ1-5 | many | TRBV7-2 | CASSLDSHQPEHF | TGTGCCAGCAGCTTGGACAGCCACCAGCCGGAACATTTT
TRBD2 | 16 | TRBJ2-1 | many | TRBV7-6 | CASSRMSGRASNEQFF | TGTGCCAGCAGCCGGATGAGCGGGAGGGCCTCCAATGAGCAGTTCTTC
NA | 13 | TRBJ1-1 | many | TRBV19 | CASSDYGGTEAFF | TGTGCCAGTAGTGATTACGGGGGCACTGAAGCTTTCTTT
TRBD2 | 16 | TRBJ2-1 | many | TRBV6-6 | CASRDTGTSGGNEQFF | TGTGCCAGCAGAGACACCGGGACTAGCGGGGGAAATGAGCAGTTCTTC
TRBD1 | 15 | TRBJ1-1 | many | TRBV12-3/TRBV12-4 | CASSSGQGEITEAFF | TGTGCCAGCAGTTCGGGACAGGGGGAAATCACTGAAGCTTTCTTT
NA | 14 | TRBJ2-2 | many | TRBV6-6 | CASSYSGATGELFF | TGTGCCAGCAGTTACTCAGGGGCCACCGGGGAGCTGTTTTTT
NA | 10 | TRBJ2-1 | many | TRBV12-3/TRBV12-4 | CASVENEQFF | TGTGCCAGCGTGGAAAATGAGCAGTTCTTC
NA | 14 | TRBJ2-3 | many | TRBV10-3 | CAISEGSKPDTQYF | TGTGCCATCAGTGAAGGTAGCAAACCAGATACGCAGTATTTT
NA | 14 | TRBJ1-1 | many | TRBV5-1 | CASSWGDGNTEAFF | TGCGCCAGCAGCTGGGGGGACGGTAACACTGAAGCTTTCTTT
NA | 14 | TRBJ1-1 | many | TRBV20-1 | CSARASRKGAEAFF | TGCAGTGCTAGAGCATCGCGGAAAGGGGCTGAAGCTTTCTTT
NA | 16 | TRBJ2-4 | many | TRBV7-9 | CASTEGGGAGKNIQYF | TGTGCCAGCACCGAAGGAGGGGGCGCCGGCAAAAACATTCAGTACTTC
NA | 15 | TRBJ1-4 | many | TRBV5-5 | CASSPTAGGNEKLFF | TGTGCCAGCAGCCCAACCGCGGGGGGTAACGAAAAACTGTTTTTT
NA | 12 | TRBJ2-7 | NA | TRBV11-2 | CASSPLPYEQYF | TGTGCCAGCAGCCCCCTTCCCTACGAGCAGTACTTC
NA | 14 | TRBJ1-1 | few | TRBV20-1 | CSAPRAGMSTEAFF | TGCAGTGCCCCTCGGGCGGGGATGAGCACTGAAGCTTTCTTT
NA | 15 | TRBJ2-2 | NA | TRBV7-6 | CASSSEDRNTGELFF | TGTGCCAGCAGCAGCGAGGACAGGAACACCGGGGAGCTGTTTTTT
NA | 13 | TRBJ1-2 | many | TRBV5-1 | CASSPLINYGYTF | TGCGCCAGCAGCCCCCTGATTAACTATGGCTACACCTTC
TRBD1 | 17 | TRBJ2-1 | NA | TRBV7-6 | CASSVGTGGVSYNEQFF | TGTGCCAGCAGCGTCGGGACAGGGGGCGTTTCCTACAATGAGCAGTTCTTC
NA | 14 | TRBJ1-5 | NA | TRBV12-3/TRBV12-4 | CASSLGPEGQHQHF | TGTGCCAGCAGTTTGGGGCCCGAGGGGCAACACCAGCATTTT
NA | 11 | TRBJ1-1 | many | TRBV20-1 | CSPPLGAEAFF | TGCAGTCCACCCCTAGGCGCTGAGGCTTTCTTT
NA | 13 | TRBJ2-1 | many | TRBV7-2 | CASSLEGLIEQFF | TGTGCCAGCAGCTTGGAGGGACTCATTGAGCAGTTCTTC
NA | 12 | TRBJ2-2 | many | TRBV9 | CASSVFGGELFF | TGTGCCAGCAGCGTCTTTGGGGGGGAGCTGTTTTTT
TRBD1 | 15 | TRBJ2-3 | many | TRBV20-1 | CSASTGANPTDTQYF | TGCAGTGCTAGTACAGGGGCGAATCCCACAGATACGCAGTATTTT
NA | 14 | TRBJ2-7 | many | TRBV20-1 | CSARGIRGTYEQYF | TGCAGTGCTAGGGGCATTAGGGGAACCTACGAGCAGTACTTC
NA | 14 | TRBJ1-2 | many | TRBV6-6 | CASSRDGPGYGYTF | TGTGCCAGCAGCCGCGATGGACCTGGCTATGGCTACACCTTC
NA | 15 | TRBJ2-1 | many | TRBV20-1 | CSATGLQSSYNEQFF | TGCAGTGCGACGGGACTCCAGAGCTCCTACAATGAGCAGTTCTTC
NA | 13 | TRBJ2-3 | many | TRBV5-6 | CASSVDSTDTQYF | TGTGCCAGCAGCGTCGACAGCACAGATACGCAGTATTTT
NA | 11 | TRBJ2-1 | many | TRBV5-1 | CASSGVNEQFF | TGCGCCAGCAGCGGGGTCAATGAGCAGTTCTTC
TRBD2 | 13 | TRBJ2-7 | many | TRBV20-1 | CSARDGRGGQQYF | TGCAGTGCTAGAGATGGACGGGGGGGACAGCAGTACTTC
NA | 14 | TRBJ2-1 | many | TRBV20-1 | CSAPRDLSYNEQFF | TGCAGTGCACCACGGGATCTATCCTACAATGAGCAGTTCTTC
NA | 17 | TRBJ1-5 | many | TRBV5-6 | CASSLGGMGRSNQPQHF | TGTGCCAGCAGCTTGGGGGGGATGGGGAGGTCAAATCAGCCCCAGCATTTT